The 2 T cell receptor beta chains presented below share a single source sample, sequenced in a study of graft-versus-host responses after intestinal transplantation. Assay used: immunoSEQ multiplex PCR; TCRdb lists only in-frame clones, some missing. Seen here are just over 40,000 clones, around 96% observed once, and the top ten hold roughly 0.58%. Their specific antigens are unknown. The sequencing used unstimulated CD8+ T cells sorted from spleen or lymph node cells, collected before transplant. All receptors come from a human donor who was the organ donor for an intestinal transplant.

V and J are TRBV4-1 and TRBJ1-3; a weak D match, TRBD1 (5 bases). V lost 4 bases, J lost 0 bases, and 7 bases lay in between. CDR1 is MGHRA, CDR2 YSYEKL, per germline. The length of the CDR3 is 14 residues. Here the CDR3 DNA reads TGCGCCAGCAGCCCGACAGCCTCTGGAAACACCATATATTTT. Its translation: CASSPTASGNTIYF.

V is TRBV29-1 and J is TRBJ2-5; D is perhaps TRBD2 (5 bases). Germline V gene sequence: CDR1 SQVTM, CDR2 ANQGSEA. Deletions cut 6 bases from V and 7 bases from J, with 18 bases between. This CDR3 is 13 amino acids long. CDR3 loop: CSVPRPPGVTQYF. DNA for the CDR3: TGCAGCGTCCCCCGCCCACCCGGGGTGACCCAGTACTTC. Complete variable domain (other parts from reference TRBV29-1 and TRBJ2-5): SAVISQKPSRDICQRGTSLTIQCQVDSQVTMMFWYRQQPGQSLTLIATANQGSEATYESGFVIDKFPISRPNLTFSTLTVSNMSPEDSSIYLCSVPRPPGVTQYFGPGTRLLVL.